This T cell receptor (beta chain) was identified during a study of blood T cell repertoires in COVID-19 (dated by TCRdb to 2020 to 2022). Describing the broader study: The collaborator samples originated in the United States, Italy and Spain and spanned the acute and convalescent phases of COVID-19. Nearly every sample came with metadata listing a de-identified subject ID, COVID-19 status, age in years and sex. The repertoires were made available in a free public database intended to serve as a resource for research on the immune response to SARS-CoV-2. The samples were drawn from two sources: the first 160 participants of the ongoing ImmuneRACE study, and over 1,000 subjects contributed by 6 global collaborators. The dataset comprised deeply sampled blood TCRbeta repertoires from subjects exposed to, actively infected with, or recovered from COVID-19. Where HLA class I and class II types were available, the types were taken from metadata supplied by the sample provider, not from assay-based typing. The material from the prospective study consisted of cDNA or gDNA derived from T cells, B-cell-depleted T cells, or PBMCs.

Results and caveats for the whole study, not just this receptor: The quantity of clinical and demographic metadata differed by source and by participant and was supplied without curation.

TCRbeta CDR3 regions were amplified from genomic DNA by means of the immunoSEQ Assay, a bias-controlled multiplex PCR. The original pipeline was this. Within the assay, amplification of reference gene primers was used to estimate how many nucleated cells each sample contained. Sequence reads were collapsed and filtered to measure the absolute abundance of every unique TCRbeta CDR3 rearrangement. Productive Simpson clonality was computed per sample as the square root of Simpson's diversity index over productive rearrangements. TCRdb re-hosts the immuneACCESS table, in-frame sequences only. Its copies lack some clones; in the studies checked, an unresolved V gene accounts for under half of them, and the cause for the rest is not known. From that table come the V and J calls and clone size; the DNA was used to work out D and trimming. This sample lists under 200,000 clones; 86% were detected once. The top ten clones comprise around 6.5% of the sample.

In the case of this clone: No cognate antigen has been identified for it. There are no base qualities to consult, and no much larger clone falls within one base.

The germline V gene (reference sequence) sets CDR1 to SEHNR and CDR2 to FQNEAQ. From the cysteine through the phenylalanine, the CDR3 covers 15 amino acids. The sequence is cut down to CDR3 DNA, 45 bases in frame from base 1. V is trimmed back by 1 base and J by 4 bases, and the junction contains 2 bases that no gene match accounts for. Each collaborating institution followed its own protocols to collect whole blood in K2EDTA tubes. For TCRbeta analysis, collaborator samples were shipped as frozen whole blood, as isolated PBMCs, or as DNA extracted from either sample type. The receptor was derived from an elderly woman in a cohort sampled during active or convalescent COVID-19. Here the chain combines TRBV7-9 and TRBJ2-1; TRBD2 agrees with 9 junctional bases. Sequenced material: peripheral blood. In nucleotides, the sequence is TGTGCCAGCAGCTTAGTTAGCGGGAGTTACAATGAGCAGTTCTTC. It is translated as CASSLVSGSYNEQFF.